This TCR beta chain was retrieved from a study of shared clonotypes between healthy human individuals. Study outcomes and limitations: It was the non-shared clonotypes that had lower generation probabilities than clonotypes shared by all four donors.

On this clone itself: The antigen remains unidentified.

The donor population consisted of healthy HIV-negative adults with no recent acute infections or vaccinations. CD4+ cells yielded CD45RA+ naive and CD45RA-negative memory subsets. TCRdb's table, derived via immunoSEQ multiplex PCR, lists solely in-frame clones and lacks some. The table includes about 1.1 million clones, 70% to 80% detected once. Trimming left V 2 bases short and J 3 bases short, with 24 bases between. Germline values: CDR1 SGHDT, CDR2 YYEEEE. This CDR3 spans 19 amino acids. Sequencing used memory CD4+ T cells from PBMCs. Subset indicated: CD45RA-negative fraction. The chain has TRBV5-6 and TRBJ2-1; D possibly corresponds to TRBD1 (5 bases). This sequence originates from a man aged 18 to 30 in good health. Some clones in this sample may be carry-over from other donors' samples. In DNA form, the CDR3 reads TGTGCCAGCAGCTTTGTGGGGCAGGGATACACACGACACTACAATGAGCAGTTCTTC. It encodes CASSFVGQGYTRHYNEQFF.